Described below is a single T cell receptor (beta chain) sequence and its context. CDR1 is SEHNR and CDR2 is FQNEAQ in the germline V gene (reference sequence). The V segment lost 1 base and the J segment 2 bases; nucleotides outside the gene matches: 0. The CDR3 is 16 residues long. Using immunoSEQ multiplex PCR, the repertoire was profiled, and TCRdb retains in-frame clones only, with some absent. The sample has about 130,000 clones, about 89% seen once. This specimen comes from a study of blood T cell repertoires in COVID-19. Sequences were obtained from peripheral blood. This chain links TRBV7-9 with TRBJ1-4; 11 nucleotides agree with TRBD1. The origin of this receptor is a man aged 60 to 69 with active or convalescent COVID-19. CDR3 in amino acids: CASSLGTGGTNEKLFF. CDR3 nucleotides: TGTGCCAGCAGCTTAGGGACAGGGGGCACTAATGAAAAACTGTTTTTT.